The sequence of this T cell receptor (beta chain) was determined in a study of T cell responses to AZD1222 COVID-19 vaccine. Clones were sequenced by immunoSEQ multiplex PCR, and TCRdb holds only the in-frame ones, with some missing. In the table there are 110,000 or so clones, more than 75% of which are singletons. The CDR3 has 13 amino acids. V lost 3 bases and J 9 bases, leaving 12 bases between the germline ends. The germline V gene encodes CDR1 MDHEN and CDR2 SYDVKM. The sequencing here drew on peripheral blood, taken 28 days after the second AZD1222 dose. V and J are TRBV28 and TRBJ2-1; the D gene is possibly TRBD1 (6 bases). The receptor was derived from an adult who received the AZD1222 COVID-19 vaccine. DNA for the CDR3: TGTGCCAGCAGTTTTATAGGGGGAAGTGAGCAGTTCTTC. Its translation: CASSFIGGSEQFF.